This entry describes one T cell receptor (beta chain). The CDR3 spans 15 residues. Germline loops: CDR1 SGDLS, CDR2 YYNGEE. Trimming at V came to 0 bases and at J to 5 bases, leaving 4 bases not matched to a gene. The sample is drawn from a study of blood T cell repertoires in COVID-19. Study context: COVID-19 samples, acute and convalescent, were from the United States, Italy and Spain. The cDNA or gDNA used as material had been derived from T cells, B-cell-depleted T cells, or PBMCs.

Sequencing was performed with immunoSEQ multiplex PCR; in TCRdb, only in-frame clones are kept and a portion is missing. The sample contains around 190,000 clones, 70% to 85% of which appear only once. This chain connects TRBV9 to TRBJ2-7, with 11 bases aligning to TRBD1. The clonotype comes from a human donor in a cohort sampled during active COVID-19. The sequenced material came from peripheral blood. The chain's CDR3 is CASSVGGTGGNEQYF. The CDR3 coding sequence is TGTGCCAGCAGCGTAGGCGGGACAGGGGGTAACGAGCAGTACTTC.